A selection of T cell receptor beta chains follows, all from one sample in a study of T cells in localized non-small cell lung cancer. Some clones are missing from TCRdb's copy, which holds only in-frame ones; the method was immunoSEQ multiplex PCR. The table includes some 22,000 clones, 75% to 90% detected once. The material sequenced was PBMCs, taken before any cancer treatment. These receptors all stem from a man between 40 and 70 years old with stage II squamous cell lung carcinoma. Each CDR3 is given with its conserved first and last residue. A D gene is named only where the DNA matches it firmly. Some rows have no size entry. The others give once, few or many, or a class for an expanded clone.

TRBV6-6	14	TRBJ1-5	NA	NA	CASSYDVSNQPQHF	TGTGCCAGCAGTTACGATGTAAGCAATCAGCCCCAGCATTTT
TRBV7-2	13	TRBJ2-7	NA	NA	CASSLGRAYEQYF	TGTGCCAGCAGCTTAGGGAGAGCCTACGAGCAGTACTTC
TRBV5-1	16	TRBJ2-5	NA	TRBD2	CASSFGTSGVQETQYF	TGCGCCAGCAGCTTCGGGACTAGCGGGGTCCAAGAGACCCAGTACTTC
TRBV11-2	15	TRBJ2-3	few	NA	CASSPSSRSTDTQYF	TGTGCCAGCAGCCCATCCTCGCGTTCCACAGATACGCAGTATTTT
TRBV2	14	TRBJ2-5	NA	TRBD2	CASSWGGLGETQYF	TGTGCCAGCAGTTGGGGGGGATTGGGCGAGACCCAGTACTTC
TRBV30	13	TRBJ2-3	NA	NA	CAWRGHGTDTQYF	TGTGCCTGGAGAGGTCACGGCACAGATACGCAGTATTTT
TRBV11-2	13	TRBJ1-2	NA	TRBD1	CASSSNLRGRNTF	TGTGCCAGCAGCTCCAACCTCAGGGGGCGCAACACCTTC
TRBV27	14	TRBJ1-4	NA	NA	CASRRGTANEKLFF	TGTGCCAGCAGAAGGGGCACCGCTAATGAAAAACTGTTTTTT
TRBV6-6	13	TRBJ1-5	NA	NA	CASSPILGQPQHF	TGTGCCAGCAGTCCTATTTTAGGGCAGCCCCAGCATTTT
TRBV7-1	15	TRBJ1-1	NA	TRBD1	CASSPHRTGNTEAFF	TGTGCCAGCAGCCCACATAGGACAGGGAACACTGAAGCTTTCTTT
TRBV5-8	13	TRBJ1-3	once	NA	CASSSGRGNTIYF	TGTGCCAGCAGCTCGGGAAGGGGAAACACCATATATTTT
TRBV9	14	TRBJ2-1	NA	TRBD1	CASSVWTGGNEQFF	TGTGCCAGCAGCGTCTGGACAGGGGGTAATGAGCAGTTCTTC
TRBV15	16	TRBJ2-1	NA	NA	CATSRDRGKLGNEQFF	TGTGCCACCAGCAGAGATCGGGGTAAACTGGGGAATGAGCAGTTCTTC
TRBV27	13	TRBJ2-1	NA	TRBD2	CASRLAGFNEQFF	TGTGCCAGCCGATTAGCGGGCTTTAATGAGCAGTTCTTC
TRBV7-9	14	TRBJ1-1	NA	TRBD1	CASTLQGTNTEAFF	TGTGCCAGCACCTTACAGGGGACGAACACTGAAGCTTTCTTT
TRBV6-6	16	TRBJ2-6	NA	NA	CASYRKGDSVANVLTF	TGTGCCAGTTACCGAAAGGGCGACTCGGTGGCCAACGTCCTGACTTTC
TRBV6-5	15	TRBJ1-2	few	NA	CASSASGLANYGYTF	TGTGCCAGCAGCGCGTCGGGGTTAGCTAACTATGGCTACACCTTC
TRBV6-5	14	TRBJ2-1	once	TRBD1	CASSRDRGGNEQFF	TGTGCCAGCAGTAGGGACAGGGGAGGTAATGAGCAGTTCTTC
TRBV5-1	14	TRBJ2-7	once	NA	CASATGIGRYEQYF	TGCGCCAGCGCTACAGGAATAGGGCGATACGAGCAGTACTTC
TRBV10-3	16	TRBJ1-2	NA	NA	CAISESQGPGPEGYTF	TGTGCCATCAGTGAGTCGCAGGGGCCAGGGCCTGAGGGCTACACCTTC
TRBV4-1	13	TRBJ1-3	NA	TRBD1	CASSATGEYTIYF	TGCGCCAGCAGCGCGACAGGGGAATACACCATATATTTT
TRBV4-1	14	TRBJ2-1	NA	NA	CASTPLLVDNEQFF	TGCGCCAGCACCCCGCTATTGGTGGACAATGAGCAGTTCTTC
TRBV11-2	14	TRBJ1-3	few	NA	CASSSTKGGNTIYF	TGTGCCAGCAGCTCAACAAAGGGAGGAAACACCATATATTTT
TRBV28	13	TRBJ2-7	NA	NA	CASLDLFSYEQYF	TGTGCCAGCCTTGACTTATTCTCCTACGAGCAGTACTTC
TRBV7-6	15	TRBJ1-4	NA	NA	CASSPPGAQDEKLFF	TGTGCCAGCAGTCCTCCGGGTGCACAGGATGAAAAACTGTTTTTT
TRBV18	17	TRBJ2-6	once	NA	CASSFGRPDSGANVLTF	TGTGCCAGCTCATTCGGCAGACCCGACTCTGGGGCCAACGTCCTGACTTTC
TRBV7-2	12	TRBJ1-5	NA	NA	CASSLGHQPQHF	TGTGCCAGCAGCTTAGGTCATCAGCCCCAGCATTTT
TRBV5-4	15	TRBJ2-3	NA	TRBD2	CATLSSGSGRLAQYF	TGTGCCACCCTATCTAGCGGGAGTGGCCGGCTTGCGCAGTATTTT
TRBV28	14	TRBJ1-4	NA	TRBD1	CASSITGVDEKLFF	TGTGCCAGCAGTATAACAGGGGTGGATGAAAAACTGTTTTTT
TRBV5-1	17	TRBJ2-3	NA	TRBD2	CASSLGLAGLPTDTQYF	TGCGCCAGCAGCCTCGGACTAGCGGGTCTACCCACAGATACGCAGTATTTT
TRBV19	13	TRBJ2-7	NA	NA	CASSSQTRYEQYF	TGTGCCAGTAGTTCCCAGACTCGCTACGAGCAGTACTTC